What follows is one T cell receptor (beta chain) and its context. Its antigen is still unknown. This entry comes from a study of cytomegalovirus exposure and HLA in healthy donors. Study-level findings and limits: The authors enumerated 164 TCR beta chains as linked to cytomegalovirus. A few CMV-associated chains were confirmed in vitro to be specific for CMV antigens.

The CDR3 spans 14 residues. CDR1 is SNHLY, CDR2 FYNNEI, per germline. Trimming removed 6 bases at V and 1 base at J, with 12 bases between. Amplification used 60 Vbeta primers and 13 Jbeta primers. Profiling relied on immunoSEQ multiplex PCR, and the TCRdb table lists in-frame clones only, not all of them. The table lists fewer than 150,000 clones, around 79% of them singletons. V gene TRBV2 combines with J gene TRBJ1-1; a weak D match, TRBD1 (5 bases). The sequencing input was PBMCs. This sequence was found in a man in his forties or fifties in good health and CMV-seropositive. As DNA, the CDR3 is TGTGCCAGCAGGCGGGGACCGGAGAACACTGAAGCTTTCTTT. Translated: CASRRGPENTEAFF. Based on the CDR3 plus reference TRBV2 and TRBJ1-1, the full variable domain is EPEVTQTPSHQVTQMGQEVILRCVPISNHLYFYWYRQILGQKVEFLVSFYNNEISEKSEIFDDQFSVERPDGSNFTLKIRSTKLEDSAMYFCASRRGPENTEAFFGQGTRLTVV.